This entry features one TCR beta chain sequence. Germline-derived CDR1 and CDR2 are SSHAT and FNYEAQ (reference sequence). Trimming removed 5 bases from V and 0 bases from J; junction bases left unmatched: 5. The CDR3 consists of 16 residues. These data are taken from a study of blood T cell repertoires in COVID-19. Study at large: PBMCs, B-cell-depleted T cells, or T cells were the source of the cDNA or gDNA that made up the material.

Seattle patient enrollment occurred during active infection, with longitudinal follow-up thereafter. Study processing details: Reference gene primer amplification in the assay estimated nucleated cell counts. Sequenced by immunoSEQ multiplex PCR; TCRdb stores in-frame clones only, minus some. The V and J calls and clone size are taken from that table; D and trimming were inferred from the DNA. The sample holds a few hundred thousand clones; over 75% are singletons and the top ten take about 18%. This receptor was taken from a man aged 45-60 years with COVID-19, enrolled during active disease. The material sequenced was peripheral blood. The genes are TRBV7-7 and TRBJ2-2, with 8 bases aligning to TRBD2. The CDR3 loop reads CASSPGGSTNTGELFF. The CDR3 DNA reads TGTGCCAGCAGCCCGGGGGGGTCTACGAACACCGGGGAGCTGTTTTTT.